These 20 T cell receptor beta chains originate from one sample sequenced in a study of blood T cell repertoires in COVID-19. Generated by immunoSEQ multiplex PCR, the TCRdb table keeps only in-frame clones and is missing some. The repertoire holds about 98,000 clones, with roughly 86% as singletons. The specimen was peripheral blood. The source is a man in his fifties with acute or convalescent COVID-19.

The chain uses TRBV29-1 and TRBJ2-7; TRBD1 matches 7 bases. Germline V gene lookup returns CDR1 SQVTM and CDR2 ANQGSEA. V trimming: 7 bases; J trimming: 2 bases; junction bases outside the gene matches: 2. CDR3 length equals 11 residues. CDR3 coding DNA: TGCAGCGGGGGGACAGCCTACGAGCAGTACTTC. Protein sequence: CSGGTAYEQYF.

The chain couples TRBV11-2 to TRBJ2-3; 12 bases map to TRBD2. Germline V gene lookup returns CDR1 SGHAT and CDR2 FQNNGV. V lost 0 bases, J lost 5 bases, and 6 bases stayed unmatched. The CDR3 length is 17 residues. CDR3 residues: CASSLEPSGRAGDTQYF. In DNA form, the CDR3 reads TGTGCCAGCAGCTTAGAACCTAGCGGGAGGGCCGGAGATACGCAGTATTTT.

This clone was detected a few times. The chain employs TRBV19 and TRBJ1-1, with no clear D. Deletions cut 3 bases from V and 0 bases from J, with 17 bases between. The CDR3 is 17 amino acids. Germline loops: CDR1 LNHDA, CDR2 SQIVND (reference sequence). The CDR3 protein is CASSMGAFYGMNTEAFF. DNA of the CDR3: TGTGCCAGTAGTATGGGAGCGTTCTATGGTATGAACACTGAAGCTTTCTTT.

The chain is built from TRBV5-4 and TRBJ2-5; D is perhaps TRBD2 (6 bases). The CDR3 is made up of 15 amino acids. V lost 3 bases to trimming and J lost 1 base, with 13 bases between them. Germline V gene sequence: CDR1 SGHNT, CDR2 YYREEE (reference sequence). The CDR3: CASSSRTIPQETQYF. The CDR3 bases are TGTGCCAGCAGCTCCCGGACTATACCCCAAGAGACCCAGTACTTC.

The chain couples TRBV12-5 to TRBJ2-4; a possible D gene is TRBD2 (6 bases). V was shortened by 0 bases and J by 1 base, with 16 bases between the two germline ends. This CDR3 region has 18 residues. The V gene's germline CDR1 is LGHNT and CDR2 FRNRAP. The CDR3 spells CASGLVLVGGGAKNIQYF. Here the CDR3 DNA reads TGTGCTAGTGGTTTGGTATTGGTGGGAGGAGGGGCCAAAAACATTCAGTACTTC.

The chain joins TRBV6-4 to TRBJ1-1; a possible D gene is TRBD1 (5 bases). This CDR3 contains 14 residues. From germline, CDR1 is MRHNA and CDR2 SNTAGT. With 6 bases removed from V and 2 bases from J, the gap between germline ends came to 13 bases. CDR3 sequence: CASSPGGVNTEAFF. The CDR3 DNA is TGTGCCAGCAGCCCCGGGGGGGTCAACACTGAAGCTTTCTTT.

The chain carries TRBV15 and TRBJ2-7, with TRBD1 matching over 7 bases. Losses at the gene ends were 6 bases for V and 5 bases for J; bases not matched to a gene: 10. Germline CDR1 and CDR2: LNHNV and YYDKDF (reference sequence). This CDR3 has 14 amino acids. CDR3 bases: TGTGCCACCAGACAGACAGGGTCTAAGCACGAGCAGTACTTC. Protein: CATRQTGSKHEQYF.

J is TRBJ2-1 and V is TRBV6-6; no definite D call. V shed 5 bases and J shed 2 bases, with 19 bases lying between them. This CDR3 spans 17 amino acids. Germline V gene sequence: CDR1 MNHNY, CDR2 SVGAGI (reference sequence). CDR3: CASSLRLDPSPYNEQFF. DNA of the CDR3: TGTGCCAGCAGTCTGCGACTCGACCCGAGCCCCTACAATGAGCAGTTCTTC.

The chain couples TRBV7-3 to TRBJ2-7, with TRBD2 identical over 13 bases. The germline gives CDR1 SGHTA, CDR2 FQGTGA. The CDR3 consists of 17 residues. V shed 4 bases and J 2 bases; nucleotides not matched to a gene: 8. The CDR3 nucleotides are TGTGCCAGCAGCTGGGGACTAGCGGGGCCTAACACCTACGAGCAGTACTTC. Translating gives CASSWGLAGPNTYEQYF.

This chain uses TRBV5-6 with TRBJ2-7; 7 nucleotides agree with TRBD2. Trimming took 0 bases from V and 0 from J; bases not matched to a gene: 3. Germline V gives CDR1 SGHDT, CDR2 YYEEEE. The CDR3 sequence is 15 residues long. The CDR3 here is CASSLAGGSSYEQYF. The CDR3 region has the DNA TGTGCCAGCAGCTTGGCGGGCGGGAGCTCCTACGAGCAGTACTTC.

The chain has TRBV6-5 and TRBJ2-1, with no clear D. Germline V lookup: CDR1 MNHEY, CDR2 SVGAGI. Trimming removed 11 bases from V and 0 bases from J, with 17 bases in between. The CDR3 is 15 amino acids. CDR3 amino acids: CACAVDRSSYNEQFF. In DNA, the CDR3 is TGTGCCTGCGCCGTAGATCGTTCCTCCTACAATGAGCAGTTCTTC.

This clone was seen more than once but under ten times. The chain joins TRBV6-5 to TRBJ1-2; TRBD1 might be the D (5 bases). CDR1 is MNHEY and CDR2 is SVGAGI in the germline V gene. The V end lost 1 base, the J end lost 7 bases, and 16 bases lay between the germline ends. CDR3 length equals 15 residues. For the CDR3, the DNA is TGTGCCAGCAGTTACTGGAGATCAGGGCGGGGTGGCTACACCTTC. It yields the protein CASSYWRSGRGGYTF.

The chain uses TRBV7-2 and TRBJ1-3; D is possibly TRBD1 (5 bases). Germline V CDR1 and CDR2: SGHTA, FQGNSA. The CDR3 is made up of 15 amino acids. The germline V and J ends were trimmed by 2 bases and 2 bases, with 10 bases remaining between them. The CDR3 sequence: CASSLSGGAGNTIYF. CDR3 bases: TGTGCCAGCAGCTTATCTGGGGGGGCTGGAAACACCATATATTTT.

CDR3 amino acids: CASSQDLGGRSASSGNTIYF. The DNA of the CDR3 is TGTGCCAGCAGCCAAGATCTGGGAGGGCGGTCGGCGAGCTCTGGAAACACCATATATTTT. J is TRBJ1-3 and V is TRBV4-2, with unresolved D. This CDR3 has 20 amino acids. Germline CDR1 and CDR2: LGHNA and YNFKEQ. Between the trimmed V and J ends, which lost 0 bases and 0 bases, there was a span of 21 bases.

This clone was seen more than once but under ten times. The chain employs TRBV7-3 and TRBJ2-3, with 11 bases identical to TRBD2. Germline trimming cut 6 bases from V and 3 bases from J; bases unmatched to any gene: 5. Per germline, CDR1 SGHTA and CDR2 FQGTGA. There are 15 residues in the CDR3. CDR3 residues: CASRLSGRGTDTQYF. DNA for the CDR3: TGTGCCAGCAGACTTAGCGGGAGGGGGACAGATACGCAGTATTTT.

The chain combines TRBV7-2 with TRBJ2-1; D gene ambiguous. The CDR3 runs to 13 residues. The germline V and J ends were trimmed by 4 bases and 4 bases, with 8 bases remaining between them. Germline loops: CDR1 SGHTA, CDR2 FQGNSA. The CDR3 sequence: CASSSQMYNEQFF. The CDR3 nucleotides read TGTGCCAGCAGCTCCCAAATGTACAATGAGCAGTTCTTC.

A few counts support this clone. This chain links TRBV11-2 with TRBJ1-1; D remains unclear. Germline V gives CDR1 SGHAT, CDR2 FQNNGV. V gave up 1 base and J gave up 0 bases, with 18 bases separating them. The CDR3 extends over 18 amino acids. The CDR3: CASSLVGWRYPMNTEAFF. For the CDR3, the DNA is TGTGCCAGCAGCTTAGTAGGGTGGAGGTATCCTATGAACACTGAAGCTTTCTTT.

The J gene is TRBJ1-5, the V gene TRBV6-6; 7 bases map to TRBD1. Germline CDR1 is MNHNY and CDR2 is SVGAGI (reference sequence). This CDR3 has 13 residues. The trim removed 5 bases at V and 4 bases at J, leaving 2 bases unmatched. The CDR3, as DNA: TGTGCCAGCAGTGGGACAGCGAATCAGCCCCAGCATTTT. Residues: CASSGTANQPQHF.

This sequence joins TRBV15 and TRBJ1-2; D is perhaps TRBD1 (5 bases). CDR1 LNHNV and CDR2 YYDKDF come from the germline V gene (reference sequence). The CDR3 runs to 14 residues. V was trimmed by 0 bases and J by 5 bases, leaving 10 bases between them. CDR3 coding DNA: TGTGCCACCAGCAGAGACCGAGCAGGGTATGGCTACACCTTC. Protein sequence: CATSRDRAGYGYTF.

V is TRBV5-1 and J is TRBJ1-6, with a possible D match to TRBD1 (6 bases). Looked up from germline, CDR1 is SGHRS and CDR2 is YFSETQ. Trimming left V 6 bases short and J 7 bases short, with 20 bases between. This CDR3 comprises 16 residues. CDR3 residues: CASTFGGANANSPLHF. The CDR3 DNA reads TGCGCCAGCACCTTTGGGGGGGCTAACGCGAATTCACCCCTCCACTTT.